This T cell receptor beta chain originates from a study of T cell responses to AZD1222 COVID-19 vaccine. Clones were sequenced by immunoSEQ multiplex PCR, and TCRdb holds only the in-frame ones, with some missing. The sample holds approximately 80,000 clones; 90% are singletons and the top ten take around 5.8%. The CDR3 loop spans 13 amino acids. The V gene lost 2 bases and the J gene lost 3 bases, with 8 bases spanning the gap. Germline values: CDR1 SGHNT, CDR2 YYREEE (reference sequence). The clonotype was recovered from an adult in good health. Here the sequenced sample was peripheral blood, taken on day 0 of AZD1222 vaccination. The chain combines TRBV5-4 with TRBJ2-5, with a weak D call TRBD1 (6 bases). The chain's CDR3 is CASSFKGEETQYF. CDR3 sequence (DNA): TGTGCCAGCAGCTTTAAGGGGGAAGAGACCCAGTACTTC. Looking up the rest from reference TRBV5-4 and TRBJ2-5 gives the full variable domain: ETGVTQSPTHLIKTRGQQVTLRCSSQSGHNTVSWYQQALGQGPQFIFQYYREEENGRGNFPPRFSGLQFPNYSSELNVNALELDDSALYLCASSFKGEETQYFGPGTRLLVL.